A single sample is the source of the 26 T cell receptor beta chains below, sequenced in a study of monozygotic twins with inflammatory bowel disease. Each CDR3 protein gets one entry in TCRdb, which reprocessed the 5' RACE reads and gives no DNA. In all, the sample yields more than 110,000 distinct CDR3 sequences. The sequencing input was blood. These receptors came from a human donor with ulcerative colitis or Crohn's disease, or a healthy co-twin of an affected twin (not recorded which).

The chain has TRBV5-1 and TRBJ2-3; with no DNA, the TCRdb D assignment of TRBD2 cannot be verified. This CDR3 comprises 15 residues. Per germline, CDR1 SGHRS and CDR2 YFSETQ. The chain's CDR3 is CASSSVAGGTDTQYF.

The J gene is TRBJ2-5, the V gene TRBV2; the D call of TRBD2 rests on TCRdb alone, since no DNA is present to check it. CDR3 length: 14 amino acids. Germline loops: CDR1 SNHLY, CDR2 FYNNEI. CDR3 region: CASTLGDFQETQYF.

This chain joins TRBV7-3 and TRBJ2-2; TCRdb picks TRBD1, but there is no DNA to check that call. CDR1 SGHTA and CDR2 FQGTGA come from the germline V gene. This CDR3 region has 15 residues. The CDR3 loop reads CASSLRQGNTGELFF.

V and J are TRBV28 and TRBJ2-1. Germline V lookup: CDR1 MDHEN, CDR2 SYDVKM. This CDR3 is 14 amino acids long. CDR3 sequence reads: CASNSGGYYNEQFF.

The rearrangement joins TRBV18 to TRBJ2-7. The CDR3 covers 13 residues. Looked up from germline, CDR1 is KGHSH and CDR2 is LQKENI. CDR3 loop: CASSEVIDYEQYF.

The CDR3 spells CAWSPSLAGNTIYF. The J gene is TRBJ1-3, the V gene TRBV30. The length of the CDR3 is 14 residues. The germline V gene encodes CDR1 GTSNPN and CDR2 SVGIG (reference sequence).

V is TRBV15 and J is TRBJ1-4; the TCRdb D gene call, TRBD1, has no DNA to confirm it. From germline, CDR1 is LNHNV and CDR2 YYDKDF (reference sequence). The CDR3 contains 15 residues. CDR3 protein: CATSRGGTGREKLFF.

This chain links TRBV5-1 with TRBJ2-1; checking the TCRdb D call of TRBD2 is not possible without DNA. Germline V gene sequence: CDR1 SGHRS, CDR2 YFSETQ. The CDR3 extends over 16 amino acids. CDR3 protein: CASSVLLAGAGNEQFF.

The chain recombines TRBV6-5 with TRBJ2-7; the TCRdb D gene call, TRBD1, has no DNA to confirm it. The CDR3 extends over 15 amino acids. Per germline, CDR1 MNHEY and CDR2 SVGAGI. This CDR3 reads CASSLRETGYYEQYF.

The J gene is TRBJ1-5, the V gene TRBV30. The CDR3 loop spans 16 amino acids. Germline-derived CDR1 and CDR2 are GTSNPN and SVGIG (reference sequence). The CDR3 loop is CAWSDSGGIGHQPQHF.

The CDR3 protein is CASSLRGGEQFF. The chain employs TRBV5-1 and TRBJ2-1; absent DNA, TCRdb's TRBD2 call cannot be checked. This CDR3 is 12 amino acids long. The germline V gene has CDR1 SGHRS and CDR2 YFSETQ.

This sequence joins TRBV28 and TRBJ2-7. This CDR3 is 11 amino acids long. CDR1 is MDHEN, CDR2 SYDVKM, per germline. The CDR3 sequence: CASSFRNEQYF. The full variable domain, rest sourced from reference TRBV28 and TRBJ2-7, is DVKVTQSSRYLVKRTGEKVFLECVQDMDHENMFWYRQDPGLGLRLIYFSYDVKMKEKGDIPEGYSVSREKKERFSLILESASTNQTSMYLCASSFRNEQYFGPGTRLTVT.

The CDR3: CASGGTGTNQPQHF. The chain couples TRBV2 to TRBJ1-5; without DNA, the TCRdb call of TRBD1 cannot be checked. Germline CDR1 SNHLY, CDR2 FYNNEI. The CDR3 length is 14 residues.

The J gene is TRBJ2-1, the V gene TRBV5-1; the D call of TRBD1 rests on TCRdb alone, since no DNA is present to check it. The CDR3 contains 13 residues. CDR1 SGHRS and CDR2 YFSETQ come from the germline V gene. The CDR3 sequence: CASSPGQGDEQFF.

This CDR3 is CSVEGGGSEQYF. The gene calls are TRBV29-1 and TRBJ2-7; TCRdb picks TRBD2, but there is no DNA to check that call. The CDR3 is 12 amino acids. Germline V gene lookup returns CDR1 SQVTM and CDR2 ANQGSEA.

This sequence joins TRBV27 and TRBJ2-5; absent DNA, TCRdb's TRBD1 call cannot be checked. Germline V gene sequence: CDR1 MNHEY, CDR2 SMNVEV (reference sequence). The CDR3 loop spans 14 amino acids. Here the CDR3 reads CASRAPGRGETQYF.

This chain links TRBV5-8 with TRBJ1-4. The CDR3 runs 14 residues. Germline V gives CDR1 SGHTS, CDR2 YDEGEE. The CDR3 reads CASSLPRRMGKLFF.

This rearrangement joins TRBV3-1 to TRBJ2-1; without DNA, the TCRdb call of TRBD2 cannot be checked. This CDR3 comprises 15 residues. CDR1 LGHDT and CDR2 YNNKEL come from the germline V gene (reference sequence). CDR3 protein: CASSLRLAGTSEQFF.

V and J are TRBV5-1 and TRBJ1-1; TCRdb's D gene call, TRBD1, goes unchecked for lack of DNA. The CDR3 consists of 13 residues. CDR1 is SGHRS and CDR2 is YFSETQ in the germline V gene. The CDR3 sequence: CASSPPGQGQTFF.

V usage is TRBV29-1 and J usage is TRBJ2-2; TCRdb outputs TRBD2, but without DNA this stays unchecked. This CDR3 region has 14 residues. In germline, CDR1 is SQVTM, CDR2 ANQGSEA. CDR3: CSVGTSRNTGELFF.

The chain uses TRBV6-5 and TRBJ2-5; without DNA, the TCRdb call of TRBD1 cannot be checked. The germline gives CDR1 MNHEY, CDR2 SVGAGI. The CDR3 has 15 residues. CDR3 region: CASSLQGQGEETQYF.

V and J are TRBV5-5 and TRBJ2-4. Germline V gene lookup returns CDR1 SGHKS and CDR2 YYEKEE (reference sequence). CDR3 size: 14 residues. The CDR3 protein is CASSHGQAANIQYF.

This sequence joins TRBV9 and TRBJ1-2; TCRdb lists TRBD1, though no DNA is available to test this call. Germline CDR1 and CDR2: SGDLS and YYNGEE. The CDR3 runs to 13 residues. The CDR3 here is CASSAHRETGYTF.

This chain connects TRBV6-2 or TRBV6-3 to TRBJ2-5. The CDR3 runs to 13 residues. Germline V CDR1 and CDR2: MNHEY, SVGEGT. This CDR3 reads CASSYARRETQYF.

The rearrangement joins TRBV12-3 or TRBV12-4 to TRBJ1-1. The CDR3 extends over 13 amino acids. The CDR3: CASSSRWGTEAFF.

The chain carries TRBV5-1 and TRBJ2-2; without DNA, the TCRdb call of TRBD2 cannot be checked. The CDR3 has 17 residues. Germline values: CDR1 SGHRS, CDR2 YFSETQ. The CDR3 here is CASSTTGTSANTGELFF.